What follows are 16 T cell receptor beta chains derived from one specimen sequenced in a study of tumor-infiltrating lymphocytes in primary liver carcinoma. From 500 ng of total RNA, TCR beta-specific cDNA was reverse-transcribed using a constant-region primer. Modified slightly, ARM-PCR produced TCR beta libraries over three nested multiplex PCR rounds. Researchers ran the first two PCR rounds for roughly 11 cycles each with TRBV1-TRBV30 forward primers and a C-beta reverse primer. One entry per CDR3 protein, called by TCRdb with MiXCR from the multiplex PCR reads. The repertoire has 20,000 to 25,000 distinct CDR3 sequences, 60% to 80% of them found once; the top ten carry approximately 40%. Co-extracting RNA and DNA was done with 20-30 mg of unsorted bulk tissue as input. Sample: liver tumor tissue from sampling region 1. As to subset: tumor region T1, superior pole. These receptors all stem from a woman aged 25 to 39 with primary liver carcinoma and hepatitis B virus infection.

With regard to this clonotype: Sequence at one end of the junction differs from germline and may be a read error. The rearrangement uses TRBV11-2 and TRBJ2-2, with 10 nucleotides matching TRBD1. CDR3 size: 13 residues. Germline V gives CDR1 SGHAT, CDR2 FQNNGV. The CDR3 protein is CATGQGNSGELCF. In nucleotides, the CDR3 is TGTGCCACGGGACAGGGGAACAGCGGGGAGCTGTGTTTT. Full variable domain (rest looked up from reference TRBV11-2 and TRBJ2-2): EAGVAQSPRYKIIEKRQSVAFWCNPISGHATLYWYQQILGQGPKLLIQFQNNGVVDDSQLPKDRFSAERLKGVDSTLKIQPAKLEDSAVYLCATGQGNSGELCFGEGSRLTVL.

The chain couples TRBV12-3 or TRBV12-4 to TRBJ2-3; D gene unclear. V dropped 11 bases and J dropped 0 bases, with 18 bases sitting between them. This CDR3 has 15 residues. For the CDR3, the DNA is TGTGCCGGCGGTTTTTCCCCTCCTAGCACAGATACGCAGTATTTT. This sequence encodes CAGGFSPPSTDTQYF.

J is TRBJ2-1 and V is TRBV11-2, with 7 bases identical to TRBD2. This CDR3 has 17 residues. Germline trimming cut 1 base from V and 4 bases from J; bases unmatched to any gene: 10. The germline gives CDR1 SGHAT, CDR2 FQNNGV. The CDR3 is CASSLVWGGSRYNEQFF. CDR3 coding DNA: TGTGCCAGCAGCTTAGTTTGGGGCGGGAGTCGGTACAATGAGCAGTTCTTC.

The J gene is TRBJ2-7, the V gene TRBV7-9; 8 bases align to TRBD1. The germline CDR1 and CDR2 sequences are SEHNR and FQNEAQ (reference sequence). The CDR3 runs 16 residues. CDR3 region: CAGSPWDQGADYEQYF. CDR3 nucleotides: TGTGCTGGCAGCCCCTGGGATCAGGGGGCGGACTACGAGCAGTACTTC.

On this clonotype: One base away lies a much larger clone, so this may be a sequencing read error. The rearrangement joins TRBV19 to TRBJ2-1, with TRBD2 identical over 15 bases. The CDR3 has 16 residues. CDR1 LNHDA and CDR2 SQIVND come from the germline V gene (reference sequence). CDR3 coding DNA: TGTGCCAGTAGCTCGGGACTAGCGGGGGGAAACAATGACCAGTTCTTC. Translation gives CASSSGLAGGNNDQFF.

This clonotype has just a few counts. The junction shows a germline mismatch at one end, possibly a read error. The rearrangement joins TRBV6-2 or TRBV6-3 to TRBJ1-1; D gene uncertain. CDR1 and CDR2 (germline): MNHEY, SVGEGT. The CDR3 spans 13 residues. CDR3 amino acids: CTSFGGLNTEAFF. The CDR3 DNA reads as TGTACCAGTTTCGGCGGTTTGAACACTGAAGCTTTCTTT.

In the case of this clonotype: Compared with germline, one end of the junction differs, possibly owing to a read error. The chain recombines TRBV11-2 with TRBJ1-2, with no clear D. The CDR3 has 14 amino acids. Per the germline V gene, CDR1 is SGHAT and CDR2 is FQNNGV. CDR3 in DNA: TGTGTCAGCAACTTAAAGGAAGCTAACTATGGCTACACCTTC. Protein sequence: CVSNLKEANYGYTF.

In regard to this clonotype: One junction end disagrees with the germline gene, perhaps due to a read error. The chain employs TRBV11-2 and TRBJ2-3, with 7 bases fitting TRBD1. The CDR3 loop spans 16 amino acids. Germline-derived CDR1 and CDR2 are SGHAT and FQNNGV. CDR3 residues: CTNSRTRQGRGDTQYF. CDR3 nucleotides: TGTACCAACAGCCGGACGCGACAGGGAAGGGGAGATACGCAATATTTT.

This clonotype was observed a single time. V and J are TRBV7-9 and TRBJ2-2, with 9 bases fitting TRBD1. V was pared by 1 base and J by 6 bases, with 3 bases of the junction left unmatched. CDR3 length: 15 amino acids. Germline assignment: CDR1 SEHNR and CDR2 FQNEAQ (reference sequence). This CDR3 is CASSLEGQGSGELFF. CDR3 sequence (DNA): TGTGCCAGCAGCTTAGAGGGACAGGGCTCCGGGGAGCTGTTTTTT. Full variable domain (remainder filled in from reference TRBV7-9 and TRBJ2-2): DTGVSQNPRHKITKRGQNVTFRCDPISEHNRLYWYRQTLGQGPEFLTYFQNEAQLEKSRLLSDRFSAERPKGSFSTLEIQRTEQGDSAMYLCASSLEGQGSGELFFGEGSRLTVL.

A note on this clonotype: The germline gene is not matched at one end of the junction; a read error may be the cause. This sequence joins TRBV5-4 and TRBJ2-3; a weak D match, TRBD1 (6 bases). CDR1 is SGHNT, CDR2 YYREEE, per germline (reference sequence). This CDR3 spans 16 amino acids. CDR3 DNA sequence: TGTGCCAACAGCTTGAGGCAGGGCAGGGGCACAGATATGCAGTATTTT. It translates to CANSLRQGRGTDMQYF.

The gene calls are TRBV11-2 and TRBJ1-2, with D perhaps TRBD1 (6 bases). Per the germline V gene, CDR1 is SGHAT and CDR2 is FQNNGV. Trimming pared 7 bases from V and 10 bases from J, leaving 19 bases between. CDR3 length: 13 amino acids. CDR3 sequence: CASTKGGDGDYTF. Here the CDR3 DNA reads TGTGCCAGCACTAAGGGGGGGGATGGAGACTACACCTTC. Full variable domain (missing parts from reference TRBV11-2 and TRBJ1-2): EAGVAQSPRYKIIEKRQSVAFWCNPISGHATLYWYQQILGQGPKLLIQFQNNGVVDDSQLPKDRFSAERLKGVDSTLKIQPAKLEDSAVYLCASTKGGDGDYTFGSGTRLTVV.

Note on this clonotype: One junction end does not reproduce the germline sequence, and a read error may be involved. This chain connects TRBV7-8 to TRBJ2-1, with TRBD1 identical over 7 bases. The CDR3 spans 16 residues. In germline, CDR1 is SGHVS, CDR2 FQNEAQ. The CDR3 loop reads CATSLGRGRGQNEQFF. In DNA, the CDR3 is TGTGCCACCAGCTTAGGCCGTGGCAGGGGACAGAATGAGCAGTTCTTC.

On this clonotype itself: Because the CDR3 is missing its conserved closing phenylalanine or tryptophan, this is likely a read error. The V call is TRBV4-1, the J call TRBJ2-5; maybe TRBD2 (5 bases). The CDR3 loop spans 14 amino acids. V was shortened by 8 bases and J by 7 bases, with 20 bases between the two germline ends. Germline-derived CDR1 and CDR2 are MGHRA and YSYEKL. The chain's CDR3 is CASCQEERAVTQYY. The CDR3 DNA is TGCGCCAGCTGTCAAGAAGAGAGGGCCGTGACCCAGTACTAC.

CDR3 in DNA: TGTGCCAGCAGTCAGGAGGGGGGTGGTGGCTACACCTTC. Residues: CASSQEGGGGYTF. This rearrangement joins TRBV11-2 to TRBJ1-2; weak D call: TRBD1 (6 bases). The V end was cut by 6 bases, the J end by 7 bases, with 15 bases between. The CDR3 consists of 13 residues. The germline V gene has CDR1 SGHAT and CDR2 FQNNGV.

This clonotype was seen just once. A junction end diverges from the germline sequence, so it may reflect a read error. This sequence joins TRBV14 and TRBJ2-7; tentative D call: TRBD2 (6 bases). Germline assignment: CDR1 SGHDN and CDR2 FVKESK. This CDR3 spans 15 amino acids. CDR3 in amino acids: CAGSQAAGTVYEQYF. The CDR3 nucleotides are TGTGCCGGCAGCCAGGCGGCGGGGACTGTTTACGAGCAGTACTTC.

The V gene is TRBV11-3, the J gene TRBJ2-1, with D possibly being TRBD1 (6 bases). Per germline, CDR1 SGHNT and CDR2 YENEEA. V was clipped by 7 bases and J by 12 bases, with 28 bases between them. This CDR3 has 16 amino acids. The CDR3 bases are TGTGCCAGCAATTCAACGGGACACGGTTTCTTGGATGGGCAGTTCTTC. Residues: CASNSTGHGFLDGQFF.